The source of this T cell receptor (beta chain) is a study of regulatory T cells in long-lasting Graves disease. Noted time point: newly diagnosed GD, antithyroid drugs for less than 3 months. The TCR library was prepared using RNA isolated from PBMCs. Xi'an, China, was home to the endocrinology department that provided patients. The TCR beta library used iRepertoire HTBI primers with Arm-PCR amplification of CDR3. TCRdb called the multiplex PCR reads again in MiXCR, with one record for every CDR3 protein. The data hold a few hundred thousand distinct CDR3 sequences, with approximately 12% observed a single time. The table lists this clonotype with many counts. These data also featured in a second study, about T cells in Graves' hyperthyroidism and ophthalmopathy. That report notes: First-round RT-PCR targeting the TCR CDR3 was performed with the HTBI primer set. Blood also held most thyroid clonotypes expanded beyond 0.001.

This material consisted of peripheral blood mononuclear cells (PBMCs), taken at new diagnosis, from a patient treated with antithyroid drugs. The TCR comes from a woman younger than 30 with Graves disease.

The CDR3 protein is CASSPWTGGILALGTGELFF. In DNA form, the CDR3 reads TGTGCCAGCAGCCCGTGGACAGGGGGGATACTCGCGTTGGGCACCGGGGAGCTGTTTTTT. This chain joins TRBV7-9 and TRBJ2-2; TRBD1 matches at 10 bases. The CDR3 totals 20 residues. Germline CDR1 SEHNR, CDR2 FQNEAQ (reference sequence). The V gene end was trimmed by 5 bases and the J gene end by 4 bases; junction bases not matched to a gene: 19. Complete variable domain (other parts from reference TRBV7-9 and TRBJ2-2): DTGVSQNPRHKITKRGQNVTFRCDPISEHNRLYWYRQTLGQGPEFLTYFQNEAQLEKSRLLSDRFSAERPKGSFSTLEIQRTEQGDSAMYLCASSPWTGGILALGTGELFFGEGSRLTVL.